Here is one T cell receptor (beta chain) with its context. The entry originates in a study of blood T cell repertoires in COVID-19. While infection was still active, Seattle patients were enrolled and then followed longitudinally. Source study methods: Amplified reference gene primers provided the basis for estimating nucleated cell counts. This table comes from immunoSEQ multiplex PCR, and its TCRdb copy is limited to in-frame clones, with some not included. V, J and clone size were drawn from that table, and D and trimming were deduced from the DNA. Of approximately 270,000 clones listed, more than 70% were seen once; the top ten hold roughly 6.7%. Source material: peripheral blood. The TCR originated in a woman aged 25 to 39 with COVID-19, enrolled during active disease.

The CDR3 nucleotides read TGTGCCAGCTCACCATACGTTACTAGCGAAACTAGCACAGATACGCAGTATTTT. Its translation is CASSPYVTSETSTDTQYF. The chain is built from TRBV18 and TRBJ2-3; 7 nucleotides line up with TRBD2. The CDR3 sequence is 18 residues long. From germline, CDR1 is KGHSH and CDR2 LQKENI. V gave up 2 bases and J gave up 0 bases; unmatched junction bases: 11.